The source of this T cell receptor beta chain is a study of technical replicates of blood from several donors. Profiled with immunoSEQ multiplex PCR; TCRdb holds only in-frame clones, not every one. The sample contains fewer than 85,000 clones, roughly 94% of which appear only once. The source is a human donor in good health. Sequences were obtained from T cells isolated from PBMCs.

This chain's CDR3 is CASSLGSVGSEQFF. The CDR3 DNA sequence: TGTGCCAGCAGCTTGGGGTCCGTGGGCAGCGAGCAGTTCTTC. This sequence joins TRBV5-4 and TRBJ2-1; no definite D call. The CDR3 consists of 14 residues. V shed 0 bases and J shed 10 bases, with 14 bases lying between them. CDR1 is SGHNT, CDR2 YYREEE, per germline (reference sequence).